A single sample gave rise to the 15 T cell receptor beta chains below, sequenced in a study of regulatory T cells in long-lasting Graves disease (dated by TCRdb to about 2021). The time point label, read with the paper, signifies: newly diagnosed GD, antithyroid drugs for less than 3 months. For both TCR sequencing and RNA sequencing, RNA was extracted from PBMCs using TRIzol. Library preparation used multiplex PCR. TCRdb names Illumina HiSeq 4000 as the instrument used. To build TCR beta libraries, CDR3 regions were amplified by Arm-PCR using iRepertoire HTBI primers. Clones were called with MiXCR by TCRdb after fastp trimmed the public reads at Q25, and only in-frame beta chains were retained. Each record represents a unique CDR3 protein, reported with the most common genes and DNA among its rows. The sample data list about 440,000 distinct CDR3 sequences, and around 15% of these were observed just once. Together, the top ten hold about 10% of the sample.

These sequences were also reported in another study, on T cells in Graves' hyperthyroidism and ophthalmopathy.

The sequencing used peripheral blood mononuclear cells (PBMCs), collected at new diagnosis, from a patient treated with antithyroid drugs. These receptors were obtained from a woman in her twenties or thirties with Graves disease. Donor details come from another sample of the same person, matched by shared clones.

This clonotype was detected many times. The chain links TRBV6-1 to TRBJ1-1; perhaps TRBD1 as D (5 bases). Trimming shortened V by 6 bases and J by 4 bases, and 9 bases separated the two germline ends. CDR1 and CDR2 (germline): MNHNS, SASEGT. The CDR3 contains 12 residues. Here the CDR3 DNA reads TGTGCCAGCAGCCGGGGGGGCACTGAAGCTTTCTTT. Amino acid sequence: CASSRGGTEAFF.

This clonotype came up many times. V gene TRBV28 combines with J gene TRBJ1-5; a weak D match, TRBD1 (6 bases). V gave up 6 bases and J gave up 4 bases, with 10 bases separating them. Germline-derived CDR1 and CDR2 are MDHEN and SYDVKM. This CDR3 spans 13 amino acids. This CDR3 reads CASRVQGNQPQHF. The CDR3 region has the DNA TGTGCCAGCAGGGTACAGGGTAATCAGCCCCAGCATTTT.

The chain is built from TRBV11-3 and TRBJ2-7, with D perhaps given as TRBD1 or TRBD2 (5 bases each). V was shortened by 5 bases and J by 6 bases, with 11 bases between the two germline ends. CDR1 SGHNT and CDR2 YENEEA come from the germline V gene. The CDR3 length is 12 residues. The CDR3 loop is CASSPGATEQYF. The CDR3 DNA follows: TGTGCCAGCAGCCCCGGGGCTACCGAGCAGTACTTC.

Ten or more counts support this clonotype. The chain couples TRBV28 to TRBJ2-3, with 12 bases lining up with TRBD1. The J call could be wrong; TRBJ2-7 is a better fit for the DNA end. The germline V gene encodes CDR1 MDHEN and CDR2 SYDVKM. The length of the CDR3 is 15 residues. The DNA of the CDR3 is TGTGCCAGCAGTGGAGCGGGACAGGGGGCGTACGAGCAGTACTTC. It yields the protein CASSGAGQGAYEQYF.

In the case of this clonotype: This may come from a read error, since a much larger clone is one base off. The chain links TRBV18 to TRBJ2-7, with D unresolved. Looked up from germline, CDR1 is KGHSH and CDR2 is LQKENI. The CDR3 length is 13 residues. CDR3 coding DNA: TGTGCCAGCTCACTGAGTCGGCAATACGGGCAGTACTTC. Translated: CASSLSRQYGQYF.

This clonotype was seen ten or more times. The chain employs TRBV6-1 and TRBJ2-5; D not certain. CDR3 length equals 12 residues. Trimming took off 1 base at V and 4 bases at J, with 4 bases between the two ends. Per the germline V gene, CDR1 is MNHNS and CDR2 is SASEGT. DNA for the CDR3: TGTGCCAGCAGTGAAGACCTAGAGACCCAGTACTTC. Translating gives CASSEDLETQYF.

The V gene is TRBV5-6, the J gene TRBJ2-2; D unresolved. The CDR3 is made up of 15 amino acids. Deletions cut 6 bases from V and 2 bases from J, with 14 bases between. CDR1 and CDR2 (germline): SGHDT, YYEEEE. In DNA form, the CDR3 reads TGTGCCAGCATCAAAGGGTACACTAACACCGGGGAGCTGTTTTTT. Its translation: CASIKGYTNTGELFF.

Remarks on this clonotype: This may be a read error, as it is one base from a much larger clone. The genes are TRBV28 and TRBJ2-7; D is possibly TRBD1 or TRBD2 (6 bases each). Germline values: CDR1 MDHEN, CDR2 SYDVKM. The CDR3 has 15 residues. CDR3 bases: TGTGCCGGCAGTTTGGGGGGCGGAAAGCCCTACGAGCAGTACTTC. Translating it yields CAGSLGGGKPYEQYF.

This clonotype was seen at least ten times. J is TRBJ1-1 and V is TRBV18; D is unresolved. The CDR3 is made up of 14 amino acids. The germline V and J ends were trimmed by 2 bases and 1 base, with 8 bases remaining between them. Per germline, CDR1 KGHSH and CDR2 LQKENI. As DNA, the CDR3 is TGTGCCAGCTCACCAACCCAGGCGAACACTGAAGCTTTCTTT. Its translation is CASSPTQANTEAFF. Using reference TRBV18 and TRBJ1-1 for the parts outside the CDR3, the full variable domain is NAGVMQNPRHLVRRRGQEARLRCSPMKGHSHVYWYRQLPEEGLKFMVYLQKENIIDESGMPKERFSAEFPKEGPSILRIQQVVRGDSAAYFCASSPTQANTEAFFGQGTRLTVV.

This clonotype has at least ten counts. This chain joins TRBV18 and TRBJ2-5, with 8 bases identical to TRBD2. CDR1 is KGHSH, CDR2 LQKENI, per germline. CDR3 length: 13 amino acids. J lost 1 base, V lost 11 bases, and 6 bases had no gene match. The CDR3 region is CAATSGVQETQYF. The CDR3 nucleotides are TGTGCCGCCACTAGCGGAGTCCAAGAGACCCAGTACTTC.

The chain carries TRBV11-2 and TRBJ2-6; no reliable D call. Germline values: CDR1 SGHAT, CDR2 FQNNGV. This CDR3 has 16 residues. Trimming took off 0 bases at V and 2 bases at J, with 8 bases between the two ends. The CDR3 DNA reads TGTGCCAGCAGCTTAGATCGAGTGGCTGGGGCCAACGTCCTGACTTTC. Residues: CASSLDRVAGANVLTF. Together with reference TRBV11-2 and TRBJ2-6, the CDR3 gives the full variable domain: EAGVAQSPRYKIIEKRQSVAFWCNPISGHATLYWYQQILGQGPKLLIQFQNNGVVDDSQLPKDRFSAERLKGVDSTLKIQPAKLEDSAVYLCASSLDRVAGANVLTFGAGSRLTVL.

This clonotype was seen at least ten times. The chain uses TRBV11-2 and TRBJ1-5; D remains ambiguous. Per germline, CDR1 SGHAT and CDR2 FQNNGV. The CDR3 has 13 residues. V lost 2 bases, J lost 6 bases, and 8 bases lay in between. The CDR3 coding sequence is TGTGCCAGCAGCTTAACCGCGTCTCAGCCCCAGCATTTT. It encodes CASSLTASQPQHF.

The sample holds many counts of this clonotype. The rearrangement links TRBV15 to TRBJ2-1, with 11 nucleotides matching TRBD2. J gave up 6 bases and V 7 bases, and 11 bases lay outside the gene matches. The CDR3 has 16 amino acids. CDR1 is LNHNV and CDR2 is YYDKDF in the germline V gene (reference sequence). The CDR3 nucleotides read TGTGCCACCACCCCTTTGGGACTAGCGGAGACCAATGAGCAGTTCTTC. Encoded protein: CATTPLGLAETNEQFF. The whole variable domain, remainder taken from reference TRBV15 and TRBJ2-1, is DAMVIQNPRYQVTQFGKPVTLSCSQTLNHNVMYWYQQKSSQAPKLLFHYYDKDFNNEADTPDNFQSRRPNTSFCFLDIRSPGLGDTAMYLCATTPLGLAETNEQFFGPGTRLTVL.

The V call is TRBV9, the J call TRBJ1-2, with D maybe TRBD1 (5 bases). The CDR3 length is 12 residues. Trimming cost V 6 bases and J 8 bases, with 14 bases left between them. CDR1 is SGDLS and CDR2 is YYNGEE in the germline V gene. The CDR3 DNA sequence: TGTGCCAGCAACCGAGGGGACTTGGGCTACACCTTC. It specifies CASNRGDLGYTF.

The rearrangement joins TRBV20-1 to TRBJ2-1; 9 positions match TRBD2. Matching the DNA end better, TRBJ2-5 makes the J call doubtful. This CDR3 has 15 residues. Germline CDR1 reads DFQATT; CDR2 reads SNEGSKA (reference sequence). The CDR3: CSADIAGVMEETQYF. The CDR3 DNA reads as TGCAGTGCTGACATAGCGGGAGTTATGGAAGAGACCCAGTACTTC.